Here is one TCR beta chain with its context. No cognate antigen has been identified for it. Base quality data are lacking; no much larger clone is found one base away. The sample originates from a study of blood T cell repertoires in COVID-19 (dated by TCRdb to 2020 to 2021). Regarding the complete study: Collaborator samples came from the United States, Italy and Spain and covered acute and convalescent phases of COVID-19. The prospective study material was composed of cDNA or gDNA derived from T cells, B-cell-depleted T cells, or PBMCs. The dataset comprised deeply sampled blood TCRbeta repertoires from subjects exposed to, actively infected with, or recovered from COVID-19. A freely available public database, intended as a resource for researchers studying the immune response to SARS-CoV-2, is where the repertoires were released. The samples were drawn from the first 160 participants of the ongoing ImmuneRACE study and from 1,254 subjects provided by 6 global collaborators. Sample metadata almost always included a de-identified subject ID, COVID-19 status, age in years and sex. HLA class I and class II types, where available, came from metadata supplied by the sample provider rather than from assay-based typing. Broad study findings and their caveats: Clinical and demographic metadata were provided uncurated, with the amount varying by source and participant.

The CDR3 numbers 16 residues from cysteine through phenylalanine. The CDR3 DNA has 48 bases and is translated from base 1. Taken from the germline V gene, the CDR1 and CDR2 loops are SGHRS and YFSETQ. The V end gives up 3 bases and the J end 1 base, leaving 2 bases in the junction not matched to a gene. The collaborating institutions used their own protocols to collect whole blood in K2EDTA tubes. For TCRbeta analysis, collaborator samples were shipped as frozen whole blood, as isolated PBMCs, or as DNA extracted from either sample type. The immunoSEQ Assay, a bias-controlled multiplex PCR, was used to amplify TCRbeta CDR3 regions from genomic DNA. The paper's data handling went like this. Nucleated cell counts per sample were estimated from amplification of reference gene primers within the assay. To quantify the absolute abundance of each unique TCRbeta CDR3 rearrangement, sequence reads were collapsed and filtered. Productive Simpson clonality was computed per sample as the square root of Simpson's diversity index over productive rearrangements. Not all clones reach the TCRdb copy of this immuneACCESS table, which keeps in-frame sequences only. Checked studies attribute under half of the gap to unresolved V genes and leave the rest unexplained. The V and J calls and the clone size are those of that table, but D and trimming were determined from the DNA. The sample table lists some 76,000 clones, roughly nine tenths of them with a count of one. Of the sample, approximately 19% falls within the top ten clones.

The clonotype originates from an older man in a cohort sampled during active COVID-19. The V and J genes are TRBV5-1 and TRBJ1-4; 11 bases in the middle match TRBD1. Sample: peripheral blood. The CDR3 protein sequence reads: CASSSGTGGTNEKLFF. The DNA reads TGCGCCAGCAGCTCCGGGACAGGGGGAACTAATGAAAAACTGTTTTTT.